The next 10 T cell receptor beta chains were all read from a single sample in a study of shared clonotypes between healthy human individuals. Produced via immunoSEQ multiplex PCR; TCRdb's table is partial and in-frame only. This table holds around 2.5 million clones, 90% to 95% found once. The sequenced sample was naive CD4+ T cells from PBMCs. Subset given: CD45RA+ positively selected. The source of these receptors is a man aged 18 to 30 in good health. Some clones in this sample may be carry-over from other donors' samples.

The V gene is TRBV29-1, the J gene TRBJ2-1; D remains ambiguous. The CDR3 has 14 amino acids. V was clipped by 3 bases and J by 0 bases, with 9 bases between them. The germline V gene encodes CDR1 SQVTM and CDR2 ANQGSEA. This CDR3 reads CSVDAGSSYNEQFF. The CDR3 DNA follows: TGCAGCGTTGATGCCGGCAGCTCCTACAATGAGCAGTTCTTC.

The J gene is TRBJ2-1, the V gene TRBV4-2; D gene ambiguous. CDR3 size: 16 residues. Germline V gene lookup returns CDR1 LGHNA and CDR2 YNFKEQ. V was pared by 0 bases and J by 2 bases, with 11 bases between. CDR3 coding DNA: TGTGCCAGCAGCCAAGATGCGGACGTAACCTACAATGAGCAGTTCTTC. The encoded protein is CASSQDADVTYNEQFF.

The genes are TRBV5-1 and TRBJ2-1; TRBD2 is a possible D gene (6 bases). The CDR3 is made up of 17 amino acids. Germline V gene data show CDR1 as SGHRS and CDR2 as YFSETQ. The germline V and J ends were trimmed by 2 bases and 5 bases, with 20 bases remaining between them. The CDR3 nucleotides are TGCGCCAGCAGCTTAGTTGCATCCGGGAGCGGCGACAATGAGCAGTTCTTC. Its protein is CASSLVASGSGDNEQFF.

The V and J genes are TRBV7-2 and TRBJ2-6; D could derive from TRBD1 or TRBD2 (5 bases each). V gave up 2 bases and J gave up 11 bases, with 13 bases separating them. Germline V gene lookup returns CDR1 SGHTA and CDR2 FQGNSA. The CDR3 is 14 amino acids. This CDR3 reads CASSLRDLGYVLTF. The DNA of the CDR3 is TGTGCCAGCAGCTTAAGGGACCTGGGCTACGTCCTGACTTTC.

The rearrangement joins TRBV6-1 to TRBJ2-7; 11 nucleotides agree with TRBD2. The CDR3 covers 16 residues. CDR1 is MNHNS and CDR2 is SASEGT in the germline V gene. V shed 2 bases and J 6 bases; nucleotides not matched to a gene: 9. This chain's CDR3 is CASSEYGSGRAGEQYF. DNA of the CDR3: TGTGCCAGCAGTGAATATGGTAGCGGGAGGGCTGGCGAGCAGTACTTC.

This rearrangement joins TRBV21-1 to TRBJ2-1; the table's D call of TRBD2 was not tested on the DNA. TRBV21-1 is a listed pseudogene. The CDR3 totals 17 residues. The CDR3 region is CASSKGLAGGPFNEQFF. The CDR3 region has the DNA TGTGCCAGCAGCAAAGGGCTAGCGGGAGGCCCGTTCAATGAGCAGTTCTTC.

CDR3 in DNA: TGTGCCAGCAGCTTACTGGATTTGCCTTACGAGCAGTACTTC. As protein: CASSLLDLPYEQYF. The chain employs TRBV7-9 and TRBJ2-7, with D unclear. Germline V gene lookup returns CDR1 SEHNR and CDR2 FQNEAQ (reference sequence). The length of the CDR3 is 14 residues. The V end lost 2 bases, the J end lost 4 bases, and 12 bases lay between the germline ends.

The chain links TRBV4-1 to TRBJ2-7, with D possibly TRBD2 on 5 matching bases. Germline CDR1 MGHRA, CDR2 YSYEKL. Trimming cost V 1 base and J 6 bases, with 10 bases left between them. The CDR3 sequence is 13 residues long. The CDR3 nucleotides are TGCGCCAGCAGCCAAGGGGAGTTCCCCGAGCAGTACTTC. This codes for CASSQGEFPEQYF.

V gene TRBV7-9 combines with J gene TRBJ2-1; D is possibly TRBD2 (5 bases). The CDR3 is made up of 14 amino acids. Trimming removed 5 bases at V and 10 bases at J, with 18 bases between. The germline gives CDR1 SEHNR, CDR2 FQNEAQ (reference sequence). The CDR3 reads CASSTSQTRGEQFF. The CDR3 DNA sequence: TGTGCCAGCAGCACCAGTCAAACCCGGGGAGAGCAGTTCTTC.

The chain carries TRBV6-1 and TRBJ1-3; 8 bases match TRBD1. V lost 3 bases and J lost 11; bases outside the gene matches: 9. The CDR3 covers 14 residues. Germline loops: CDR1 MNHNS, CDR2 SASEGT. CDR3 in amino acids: CASSDSDRDLPIYF. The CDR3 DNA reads TGTGCCAGCAGTGATTCGGACAGGGATCTCCCCATATATTTT.